The 17 T cell receptor beta chains given below trace back to one sample, sequenced in a study of blood T cell repertoires in COVID-19. The method was immunoSEQ multiplex PCR; TCRdb's version includes in-frame clones alone and lacks a portion of them. The sample contains roughly 150,000 clones, around 87% of which appear only once. The specimen sequenced was PBMCs or T cells enriched from blood (not recorded which). The receptors were sampled from a woman aged 40 to 50 who had been exposed to COVID-19.

V usage is TRBV3-1 (or the pseudogene TRBV3-2) and J usage is TRBJ1-2; 9 nucleotides agree with TRBD1. Germline V gene lookup returns CDR1 LGHDT and CDR2 YNNKEL (reference sequence). V lost 4 bases and J lost 8; bases outside the gene matches: 8. This CDR3 region has 14 residues. In nucleotides, the CDR3 is TGTGCCAGCAGCCCCAGGGGACAGGGAGGCGGCTACACCTTC. This gives the protein CASSPRGQGGGYTF.

The chain carries TRBV7-2 and TRBJ1-5, with no clear D. Germline loops: CDR1 SGHTA, CDR2 FQGNSA. V lost 5 bases and J lost 5, with 13 bases in between. The CDR3 is 14 amino acids. CDR3 nucleotide sequence: TGTGCCAGCAGCCCCATGCGCGGTTATCAGCCCCAGCATTTT. Its translation is CASSPMRGYQPQHF.

V and J are TRBV10-3 and TRBJ1-1; D may be TRBD1 (5 bases). Trimming took off 11 bases at V and 2 bases at J, with 9 bases between the two ends. Germline lookup yields CDR1 ENHRY and CDR2 SYGVKD. The CDR3 covers 11 residues. The CDR3 protein is CAVQGNTEAFF. The CDR3 DNA sequence: TGTGCCGTTCAGGGAAACACTGAAGCTTTCTTT.

This chain uses TRBV28 with TRBJ2-7; 12 bases map to TRBD1. V shed 6 bases, J shed 5 bases, and the junction held 11 bases outside the gene matches. The germline V gene has CDR1 MDHEN and CDR2 SYDVKM. The CDR3 runs to 16 residues. CDR3 bases: TGTGCCAGCAGGCAAAGATCCGGGACAGGGGGCCACGAGCAGTACTTC. Its protein product is CASRQRSGTGGHEQYF. The whole variable domain, remainder taken from reference TRBV28 and TRBJ2-7, is DVKVTQSSRYLVKRTGEKVFLECVQDMDHENMFWYRQDPGLGLRLIYFSYDVKMKEKGDIPEGYSVSREKKERFSLILESASTNQTSMYLCASRQRSGTGGHEQYFGPGTRLTVT.

This chain uses TRBV6-4 with TRBJ2-5; perhaps TRBD1 as D (5 bases). Germline CDR1 is MRHNA and CDR2 is SNTAGT. This CDR3 region has 14 residues. Between the trimmed V and J ends, which lost 0 bases and 5 bases, there was a span of 10 bases. CDR3 region: CASSDSRQGETQYF. CDR3 nucleotide sequence: TGTGCCAGCAGTGACTCGAGGCAGGGTGAGACCCAGTACTTC.

Only a few counts were recorded for this clone. CDR3 bases: TGTGCCAGCAGCTTAGGAGTTTCTGGGGCCAACGTCCTGACTTTC. It specifies CASSLGVSGANVLTF. V is TRBV7-2 and J is TRBJ2-6; no clear D. Germline V gene sequence: CDR1 SGHTA, CDR2 FQGNSA. This CDR3 has 15 amino acids. The ends were cut back, 1 base at V and 1 base at J, with 5 bases in the middle. The full variable domain, in which reference TRBV7-2 and TRBJ2-6 provide the parts outside the CDR3, is GAGVSQSPSNKVTEKGKDVELRCDPISGHTALYWYRQSLGQGLEFLIYFQGNSAPDKSGLPSDRFSAERTGGSVSTLTIQRTQQEDSAVYLCASSLGVSGANVLTFGAGSRLTVL.

The table lists this clone with a count of one. CDR3 loop: CASRTGGGTDTQYF. The CDR3 DNA reads as TGCGCCAGCCGGACAGGGGGCGGCACAGATACGCAGTATTTT. This chain joins TRBV4-1 and TRBJ2-3; 11 positions match TRBD1. The CDR3 totals 14 residues. Per germline, CDR1 MGHRA and CDR2 YSYEKL. J lost 1 base, V lost 8 bases, and 2 bases had no gene match.

The chain combines TRBV28 with TRBJ2-3; 7 bases are a match to TRBD2. Germline values: CDR1 MDHEN, CDR2 SYDVKM. The CDR3 length is 10 residues. After removal of 7 bases from V and 9 bases from J, the junction contained 1 base not matched to a gene. The CDR3 sequence: CASKRETQYF. CDR3 coding DNA: TGTGCCAGCAAGCGGGAAACGCAGTATTTT.

The V and J genes are TRBV28 and TRBJ2-1; possibly TRBD2 for D (5 bases). V was pared by 3 bases and J by 5 bases, with 11 bases between. Per germline, CDR1 MDHEN and CDR2 SYDVKM. This CDR3 is built from 14 residues. The CDR3 DNA reads TGTGCCAGCAGTTTTCGGGGTCTGAACAATGAGCAGTTCTTC. Translation: CASSFRGLNNEQFF.

V and J are TRBV19 and TRBJ1-2; 9 nucleotides agree with TRBD1. Germline V gene data show CDR1 as LNHDA and CDR2 as SQIVND (reference sequence). V shed 5 bases, J shed 8 bases, and the junction held 9 bases outside the gene matches. The CDR3 runs to 14 residues. The CDR3 coding sequence is TGTGCCAGTAGTCCTACAGGGGGCGCAGAAGGCTACACCTTC. The encoded protein is CASSPTGGAEGYTF.

The V and J genes are TRBV4-1 and TRBJ1-5; TRBD1 aligns across 7 bases. The CDR3 extends over 17 amino acids. The ends lost 0 bases at V and 5 bases at J; junction bases unmatched: 10. CDR1 is MGHRA and CDR2 is YSYEKL in the germline V gene. CDR3 region: CASSQEGRRDSDQPQHF. CDR3 DNA: TGCGCCAGCAGCCAAGAAGGGAGACGGGACAGCGATCAGCCCCAGCATTTT.

The chain links TRBV28 to TRBJ1-4, with TRBD1 as a possible D gene (6 bases). This CDR3 is 14 amino acids long. V was clipped by 4 bases and J by 10 bases, with 16 bases between them. CDR1 is MDHEN and CDR2 is SYDVKM in the germline V gene. CDR3 sequence reads: CASSYGQGPGKLFF. The CDR3 DNA follows: TGTGCCAGCAGTTATGGGCAGGGGCCGGGAAAACTGTTTTTT.

The V and J genes are TRBV29-1 and TRBJ1-1; tentatively, D is TRBD1 (5 bases). Germline V gene lookup returns CDR1 SQVTM and CDR2 ANQGSEA. Trimming took 7 bases from V and 5 from J, leaving 20 bases between them. The CDR3 totals 14 residues. The CDR3 coding sequence is TGCAGCGGTACGAACGCAGGGCCGGGTACTGAAGCTTTCTTT. It specifies CSGTNAGPGTEAFF.

Concerning this clone itself: Other DNA sequences within the sample encode an identical CDR3. The gene calls are TRBV7-9 and TRBJ1-1; D possibly corresponds to TRBD1 (6 bases). Germline-derived CDR1 and CDR2 are SEHNR and FQNEAQ (reference sequence). The CDR3 contains 15 residues. The ends were cut back, 5 bases at V and 3 bases at J, with 16 bases in the middle. CDR3 protein: CASSGRGRGDTEAFF. In DNA form, the CDR3 reads TGTGCCAGCAGCGGACGGGGGCGGGGGGACACTGAAGCTTTCTTT.

The chain employs TRBV11-2 and TRBJ2-6; D possibly corresponds to TRBD2 (6 bases). The CDR3 is made up of 17 amino acids. V was shortened by 3 bases and J by 0 bases, with 12 bases between the two germline ends. CDR1 and CDR2 (germline): SGHAT, FQNNGV. This CDR3 reads CASSLIADYSGANVLTF. The CDR3 DNA is TGTGCCAGCAGCTTGATAGCGGATTACTCTGGGGCCAACGTCCTGACTTTC. Full variable domain (remainder filled in from reference TRBV11-2 and TRBJ2-6): EAGVAQSPRYKIIEKRQSVAFWCNPISGHATLYWYQQILGQGPKLLIQFQNNGVVDDSQLPKDRFSAERLKGVDSTLKIQPAKLEDSAVYLCASSLIADYSGANVLTFGAGSRLTVL.

This rearrangement joins TRBV7-9 to TRBJ2-1, with TRBD2 matching over 9 bases. Germline-derived CDR1 and CDR2 are SEHNR and FQNEAQ (reference sequence). CDR3 length: 14 residues. Trimming removed 5 bases from V and 5 bases from J; junction bases left unmatched: 4. This CDR3 reads CASSLLAGDNEQFF. The CDR3 DNA follows: TGTGCCAGCAGCCTATTAGCGGGAGACAATGAGCAGTTCTTC.

The rearrangement uses TRBV6-1 and TRBJ2-1, with 8 nucleotides matching TRBD1. The trim removed 2 bases at V and 1 base at J, leaving 1 base unmatched. The germline CDR1 and CDR2 sequences are MNHNS and SASEGT. The CDR3 spans 15 residues. The chain's CDR3 is CASSEQGASYNEQFF. The DNA for the CDR3 is TGTGCCAGCAGTGAACAGGGGGCATCCTACAATGAGCAGTTCTTC.